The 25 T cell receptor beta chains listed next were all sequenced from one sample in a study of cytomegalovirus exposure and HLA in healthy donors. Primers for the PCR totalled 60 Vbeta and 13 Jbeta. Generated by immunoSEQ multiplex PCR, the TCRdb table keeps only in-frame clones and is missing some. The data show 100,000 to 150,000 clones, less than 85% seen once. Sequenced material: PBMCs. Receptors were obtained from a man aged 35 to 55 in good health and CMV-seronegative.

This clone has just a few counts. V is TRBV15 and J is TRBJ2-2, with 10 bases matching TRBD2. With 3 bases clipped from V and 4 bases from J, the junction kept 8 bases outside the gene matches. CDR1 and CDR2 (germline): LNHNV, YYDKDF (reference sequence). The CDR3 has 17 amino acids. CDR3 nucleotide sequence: TGTGCCACCAGCAGTCCATCTAGCGGGAGTATCACCGGGGAGCTGTTTTTT. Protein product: CATSSPSSGSITGELFF.

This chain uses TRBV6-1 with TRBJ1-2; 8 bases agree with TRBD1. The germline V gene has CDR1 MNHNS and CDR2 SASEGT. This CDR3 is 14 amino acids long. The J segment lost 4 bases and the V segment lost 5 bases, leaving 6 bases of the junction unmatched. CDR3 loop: CASSRDRPLYGYTF. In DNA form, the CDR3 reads TGTGCCAGCAGTCGGGACAGGCCTCTCTATGGCTACACCTTC.

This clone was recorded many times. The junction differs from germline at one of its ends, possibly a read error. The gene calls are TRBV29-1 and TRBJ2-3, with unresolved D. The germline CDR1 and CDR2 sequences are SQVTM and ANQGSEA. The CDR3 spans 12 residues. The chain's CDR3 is CSVEASTDTQYF. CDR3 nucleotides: TGCAGCGTGGAAGCTAGCACAGATACGCAGTATTTT.

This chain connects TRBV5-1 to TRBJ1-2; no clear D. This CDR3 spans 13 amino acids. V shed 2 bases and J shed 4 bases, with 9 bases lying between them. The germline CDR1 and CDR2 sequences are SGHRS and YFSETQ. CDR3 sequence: CASSLTAPYGYTF. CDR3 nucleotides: TGCGCCAGCAGCTTAACAGCTCCCTATGGCTACACCTTC. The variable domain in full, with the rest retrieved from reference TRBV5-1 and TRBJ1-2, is KAGVTQTPRYLIKTRGQQVTLSCSPISGHRSVSWYQQTPGQGLQFLFEYFSETQRNKGNFPGRFSGRQFSNSRSEMNVSTLELGDSALYLCASSLTAPYGYTFGSGTRLTVV.

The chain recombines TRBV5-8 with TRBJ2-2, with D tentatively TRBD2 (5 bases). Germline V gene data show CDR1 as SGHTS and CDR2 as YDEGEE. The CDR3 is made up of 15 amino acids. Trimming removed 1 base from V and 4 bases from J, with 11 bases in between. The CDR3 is CASSLPGRGTGELFF. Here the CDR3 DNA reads TGTGCCAGCAGCTTGCCGGGGAGAGGCACCGGGGAGCTGTTTTTT.

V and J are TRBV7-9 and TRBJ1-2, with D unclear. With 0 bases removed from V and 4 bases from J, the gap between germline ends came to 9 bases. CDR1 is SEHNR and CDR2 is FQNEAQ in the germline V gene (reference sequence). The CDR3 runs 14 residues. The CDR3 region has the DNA TGTGCCAGCAGCTTAGCGGGCTTTTTCTATGGCTACACCTTC. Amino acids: CASSLAGFFYGYTF.

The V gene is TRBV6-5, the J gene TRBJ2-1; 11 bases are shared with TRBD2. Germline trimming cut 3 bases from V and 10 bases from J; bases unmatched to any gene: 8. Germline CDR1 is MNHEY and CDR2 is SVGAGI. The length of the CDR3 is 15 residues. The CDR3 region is CASSYTLAGVKEQFF. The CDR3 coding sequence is TGTGCCAGCAGTTATACACTAGCGGGAGTGAAGGAGCAGTTCTTC.

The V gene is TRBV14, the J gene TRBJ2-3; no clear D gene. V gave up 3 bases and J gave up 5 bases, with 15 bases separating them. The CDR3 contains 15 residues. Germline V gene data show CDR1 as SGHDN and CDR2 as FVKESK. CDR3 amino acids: CASSHPTYPRDTQYF. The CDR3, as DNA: TGTGCCAGCAGCCACCCGACATACCCCCGAGATACGCAGTATTTT.

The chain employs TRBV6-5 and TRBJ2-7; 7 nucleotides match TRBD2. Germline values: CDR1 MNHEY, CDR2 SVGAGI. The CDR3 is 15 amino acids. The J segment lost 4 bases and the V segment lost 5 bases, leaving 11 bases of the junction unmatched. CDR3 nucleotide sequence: TGTGCCAGCAGTCGCGGGACTAAAAAAAGTTACGAGCAGTACTTC. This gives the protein CASSRGTKKSYEQYF.

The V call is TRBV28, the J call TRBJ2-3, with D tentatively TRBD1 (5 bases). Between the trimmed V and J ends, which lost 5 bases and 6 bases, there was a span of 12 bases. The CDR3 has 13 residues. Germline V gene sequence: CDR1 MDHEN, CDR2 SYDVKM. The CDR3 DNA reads TGTGCCAGCAGTCCCGGACAATCGGATACGCAGTATTTT. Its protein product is CASSPGQSDTQYF. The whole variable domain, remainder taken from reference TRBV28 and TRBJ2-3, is DVKVTQSSRYLVKRTGEKVFLECVQDMDHENMFWYRQDPGLGLRLIYFSYDVKMKEKGDIPEGYSVSREKKERFSLILESASTNQTSMYLCASSPGQSDTQYFGPGTRLTVL.

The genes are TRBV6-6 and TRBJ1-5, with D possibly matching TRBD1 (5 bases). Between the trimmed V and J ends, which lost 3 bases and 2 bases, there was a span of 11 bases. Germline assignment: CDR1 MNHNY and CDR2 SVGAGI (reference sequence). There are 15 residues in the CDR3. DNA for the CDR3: TGTGCCAGCAGTTATTTCAGGGTCCGCAATCAGCCCCAGCATTTT. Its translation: CASSYFRVRNQPQHF.

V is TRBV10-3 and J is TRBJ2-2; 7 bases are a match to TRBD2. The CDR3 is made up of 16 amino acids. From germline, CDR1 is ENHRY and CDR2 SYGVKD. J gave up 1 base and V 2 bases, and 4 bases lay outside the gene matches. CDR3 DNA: TGTGCCATCAGTGAGATCGAGCGGGAGAACACCGGGGAGCTGTTTTTT. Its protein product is CAISEIERENTGELFF.

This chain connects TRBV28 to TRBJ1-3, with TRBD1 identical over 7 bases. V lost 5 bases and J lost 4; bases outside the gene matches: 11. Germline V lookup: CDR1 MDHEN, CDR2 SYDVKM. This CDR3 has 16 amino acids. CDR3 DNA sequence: TGTGCCAGCAGTAATTCCGGGACAGTCCGGGGAAACACCATATATTTT. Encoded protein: CASSNSGTVRGNTIYF. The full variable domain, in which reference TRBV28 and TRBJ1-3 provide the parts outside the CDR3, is DVKVTQSSRYLVKRTGEKVFLECVQDMDHENMFWYRQDPGLGLRLIYFSYDVKMKEKGDIPEGYSVSREKKERFSLILESASTNQTSMYLCASSNSGTVRGNTIYFGEGSWLTVV.

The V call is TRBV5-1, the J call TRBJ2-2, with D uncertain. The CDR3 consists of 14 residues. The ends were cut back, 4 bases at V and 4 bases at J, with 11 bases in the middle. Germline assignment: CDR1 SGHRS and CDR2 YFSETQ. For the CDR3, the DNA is TGCGCCAGCAGCAGTGGTTCGGGCACCGGGGAGCTGTTTTTT. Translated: CASSSGSGTGELFF.

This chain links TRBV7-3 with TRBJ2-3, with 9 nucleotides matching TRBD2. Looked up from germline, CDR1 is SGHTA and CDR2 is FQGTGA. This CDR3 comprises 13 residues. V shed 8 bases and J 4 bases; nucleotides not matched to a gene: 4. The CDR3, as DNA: TGTGCCAGCCAAGTAGCGGGGGCAGATACGCAGTATTTT. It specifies CASQVAGADTQYF.

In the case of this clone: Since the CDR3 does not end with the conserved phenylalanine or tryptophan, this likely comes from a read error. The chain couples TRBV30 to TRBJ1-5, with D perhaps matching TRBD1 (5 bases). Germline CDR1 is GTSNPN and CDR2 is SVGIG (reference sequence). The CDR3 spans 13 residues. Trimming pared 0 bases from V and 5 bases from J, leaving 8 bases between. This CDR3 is CAWSVGEDQPQHV. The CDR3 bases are TGTGCCTGGAGTGTAGGGGAGGATCAGCCCCAGCATGTT.

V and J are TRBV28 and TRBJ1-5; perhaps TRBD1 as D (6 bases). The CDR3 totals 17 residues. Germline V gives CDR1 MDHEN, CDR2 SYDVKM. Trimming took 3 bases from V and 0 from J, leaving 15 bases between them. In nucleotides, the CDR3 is TGTGCCAGCAGTTTGGGGGGGCGGTTATATAGCAATCAGCCCCAGCATTTT. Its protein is CASSLGGRLYSNQPQHF. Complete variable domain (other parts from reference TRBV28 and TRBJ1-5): DVKVTQSSRYLVKRTGEKVFLECVQDMDHENMFWYRQDPGLGLRLIYFSYDVKMKEKGDIPEGYSVSREKKERFSLILESASTNQTSMYLCASSLGGRLYSNQPQHFGDGTRLSIL.

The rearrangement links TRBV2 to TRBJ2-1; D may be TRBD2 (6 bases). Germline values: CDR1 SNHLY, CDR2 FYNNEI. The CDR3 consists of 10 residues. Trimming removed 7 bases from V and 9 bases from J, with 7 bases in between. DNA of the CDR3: TGTGCCAGCACGGGAGCTGAGCAGTTCTTC. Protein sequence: CASTGAEQFF.

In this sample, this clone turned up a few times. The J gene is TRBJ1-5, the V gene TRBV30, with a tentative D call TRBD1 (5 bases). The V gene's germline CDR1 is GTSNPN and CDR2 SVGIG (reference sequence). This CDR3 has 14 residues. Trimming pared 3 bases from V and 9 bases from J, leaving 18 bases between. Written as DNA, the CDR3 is TGTGCCTGGAGGGAACCAGGAAAGACAGTGCCCCAGCATTTT. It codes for CAWREPGKTVPQHF.

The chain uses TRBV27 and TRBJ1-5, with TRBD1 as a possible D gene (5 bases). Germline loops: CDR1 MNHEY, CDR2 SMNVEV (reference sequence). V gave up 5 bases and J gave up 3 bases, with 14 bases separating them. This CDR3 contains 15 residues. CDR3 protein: CASSSRGGTNQPQHF. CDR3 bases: TGTGCCAGCAGTAGCCGGGGGGGTACCAATCAGCCCCAGCATTTT.

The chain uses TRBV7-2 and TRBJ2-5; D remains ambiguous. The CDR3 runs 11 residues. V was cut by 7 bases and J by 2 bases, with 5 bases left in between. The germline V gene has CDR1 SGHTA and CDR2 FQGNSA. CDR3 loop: CASTRQETQYF. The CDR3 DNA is TGTGCCAGCACCCGTCAAGAGACCCAGTACTTC.

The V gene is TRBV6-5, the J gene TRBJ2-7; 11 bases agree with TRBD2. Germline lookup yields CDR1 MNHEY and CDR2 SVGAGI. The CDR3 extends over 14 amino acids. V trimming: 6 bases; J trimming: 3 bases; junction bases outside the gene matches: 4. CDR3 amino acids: CASRRGLAVYEQYF. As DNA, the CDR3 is TGTGCCAGCAGACGGGGACTAGCGGTCTACGAGCAGTACTTC.

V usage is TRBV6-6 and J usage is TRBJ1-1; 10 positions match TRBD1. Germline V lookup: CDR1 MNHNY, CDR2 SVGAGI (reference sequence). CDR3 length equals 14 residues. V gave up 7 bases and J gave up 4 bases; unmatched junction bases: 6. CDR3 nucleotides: TGTGCCAGCATTGGGACAGGGGCGTTCACTGAAGCTTTCTTT. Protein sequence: CASIGTGAFTEAFF.

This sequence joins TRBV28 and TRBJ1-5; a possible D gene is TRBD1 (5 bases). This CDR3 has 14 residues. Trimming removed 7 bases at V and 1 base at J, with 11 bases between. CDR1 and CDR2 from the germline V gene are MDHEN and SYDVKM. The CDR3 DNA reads TGTGCCAGCACCCCCGGGGGAAGCAATCAGCCCCAGCATTTT. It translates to CASTPGGSNQPQHF.

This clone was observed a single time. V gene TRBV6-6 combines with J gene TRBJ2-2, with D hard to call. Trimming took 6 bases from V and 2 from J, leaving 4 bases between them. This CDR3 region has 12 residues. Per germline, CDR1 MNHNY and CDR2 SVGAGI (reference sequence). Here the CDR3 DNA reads TGTGCCAGCAGCTCCAACACCGGGGAGCTGTTTTTT. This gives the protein CASSSNTGELFF.